One sample yielded the 14 T cell receptor beta chains listed below, sequenced in a study of blood T cells in healthy people across ages. A second PCR, run for about 7 to 11 cycles, used a sample-barcoded 5' primer plus a J-beta primer mix. One entry per CDR3 protein results from TCRdb running MiXCR on the 5' RACE reads. The sample yields approximately 1,000,000 distinct CDR3 sequences, more than 40% seen once. Source material: blood. These receptors all come from a woman between 55 and 75 years old in good health.

In regard to this clonotype: Being one base from a much bigger clone, this may be a read error. The V gene is TRBV29-1, the J gene TRBJ2-1; 7 nucleotides match TRBD2. The CDR3 is made up of 12 amino acids. The germline CDR1 and CDR2 sequences are SQVTM and ANQGSEA. V trimming: 4 bases; J trimming: 13 bases; junction bases outside the gene matches: 10. In nucleotides, the CDR3 is TGCAGCGTTGTCTCGGGGCGGGAGACCCAGTTCTTC. It encodes CSVVSGRETQFF.

The genes are TRBV4-1 and TRBJ2-7; D ambiguous. Germline CDR1 reads MGHRA; CDR2 reads YSYEKL. Trimming took 0 bases from V and 2 from J, leaving 8 bases between them. The CDR3 is 14 amino acids. CDR3 in amino acids: CASSQDWGTYEQYF. The CDR3 coding sequence is TGCGCCAGCAGCCAAGATTGGGGAACCTACGAGCAGTACTTC.

The V and J genes are TRBV18 and TRBJ1-1; D gene ambiguous. The length of the CDR3 is 15 residues. Looked up from germline, CDR1 is KGHSH and CDR2 is LQKENI. V lost 5 bases and J 0 bases, leaving 13 bases between the germline ends. Here the CDR3 DNA reads TGTGCCAGCTCAGGGTCGGTAACTATGAACACTGAAGCTTTCTTT. Protein product: CASSGSVTMNTEAFF.

The chain couples TRBV5-1 to TRBJ1-2, with a weak D call TRBD1 (6 bases). Trimming left V 0 bases short and J 12 bases short, with 21 bases between. The germline gives CDR1 SGHRS, CDR2 YFSETQ. This CDR3 comprises 15 residues. The CDR3 is CASSLDAGATSWHTF. CDR3 coding DNA: TGCGCCAGCAGCTTGGATGCAGGGGCTACCTCTTGGCACACCTTC.

The V and J genes are TRBV12-3 or TRBV12-4 and TRBJ1-4; D is possibly TRBD1 (6 bases). V gave up 6 bases and J gave up 7 bases, with 9 bases separating them. The CDR3 runs to 12 residues. Here the CDR3 reads CASSGTIEKLFF. The DNA of the CDR3 is TGTGCCAGCAGCGGGACAATTGAAAAACTGTTTTTT.

V is TRBV27 and J is TRBJ2-7; D could derive from TRBD1 or TRBD2 (5 bases each). The CDR3 sequence is 15 residues long. V was pared by 6 bases and J by 1 base, with 16 bases between. Germline assignment: CDR1 MNHEY and CDR2 SMNVEV (reference sequence). The CDR3 nucleotides are TGTGCCAGCAGCCCCGGGGCCATTCCGTCCTACGAGCAGTACTTC. Translated: CASSPGAIPSYEQYF.

The V call is TRBV6-2 or TRBV6-3, the J call TRBJ2-7, with D perhaps being TRBD1 or TRBD2 (6 bases each). CDR3 length equals 14 residues. The germline CDR1 and CDR2 sequences are MNHEY and SVGEGT. V lost 2 bases and J lost 2, with 10 bases in between. This CDR3 reads CASSYVGGAYEQYF. As DNA, the CDR3 is TGTGCCAGCAGTTACGTGGGGGGCGCCTACGAGCAGTACTTC.

The rearrangement joins TRBV18 to TRBJ2-1; D unclear. Trimming pared 2 bases from V and 6 bases from J, leaving 8 bases between. The CDR3 runs 13 residues. CDR1 and CDR2 from the germline V gene are KGHSH and LQKENI. Here the CDR3 DNA reads TGTGCCAGCTCACCAGTGGCTTCCAATGAGCAGTTCTTC. It is translated as CASSPVASNEQFF.

This clonotype came up a few times. The V and J genes are TRBV6-2 or TRBV6-3 and TRBJ2-6; no reliable D call. Trimming cost V 5 bases and J 0 bases, with 8 bases left between them. This CDR3 has 15 amino acids. Germline lookup yields CDR1 MNHEY and CDR2 SVGEGT. The CDR3: CASSPHRSGANVLTF. The CDR3 DNA reads TGTGCCAGCAGTCCACACCGCTCTGGGGCCAACGTCCTGACTTTC.

There are a few counts of this clonotype. The J gene is TRBJ2-3, the V gene TRBV12-3 or TRBV12-4; D not resolved. This CDR3 region has 12 residues. The V end lost 5 bases, the J end lost 4 bases, and 7 bases lay between the germline ends. The CDR3 is CASSVRADTQYF. The CDR3 DNA is TGTGCCAGCAGTGTACGAGCAGATACGCAGTATTTT.

The CDR3 spells CSASGTTYGYTF. The CDR3 DNA is TGCAGTGCTAGTGGCACAACCTATGGCTACACCTTC. The chain links TRBV20-1 to TRBJ1-2; D unclear. The CDR3 has 12 amino acids. The germline gives CDR1 DFQATT, CDR2 SNEGSKA (reference sequence). The ends were cut back, 3 bases at V and 4 bases at J, with 9 bases in the middle.

This clonotype came up a few times. This chain connects TRBV2 to TRBJ2-5, with D perhaps TRBD2 (6 bases). Trimming took 5 bases from V and 4 from J, leaving 20 bases between them. This CDR3 is 16 amino acids long. Germline-derived CDR1 and CDR2 are SNHLY and FYNNEI. CDR3: CASSPGGGKDGETQYF. The CDR3 nucleotides read TGTGCCAGCAGTCCCGGTGGCGGGAAAGATGGAGAGACCCAGTACTTC.

Only one count was recorded for this clonotype. This sequence joins TRBV5-1 and TRBJ2-7; D possibly matches TRBD1 or TRBD2 (5 bases each). The J call may not be correct, given that the DNA end is closer to TRBJ2-4. This CDR3 is built from 13 residues. Germline assignment: CDR1 SGHRS and CDR2 YFSETQ. The CDR3 DNA follows: TGCGCCAGCAGCGGTGGTCTGGGGGACATTCAGTACTTC. Its translation: CASSGGLGDIQYF.

This clonotype was found many times. V usage is TRBV7-2 and J usage is TRBJ2-5, with D uncertain. In germline, CDR1 is SGHTA, CDR2 FQGNSA. The CDR3 spans 14 residues. The V and J ends lost 3 bases and 1 base respectively, with 9 bases between them. The CDR3 loop is CASSFLGLQETQYF. The CDR3, as DNA: TGTGCCAGCAGCTTTTTAGGGCTCCAAGAGACCCAGTACTTC. The complete variable domain, with remaining parts taken from reference TRBV7-2 and TRBJ2-5, reads GAGVSQSPSNKVTEKGKDVELRCDPISGHTALYWYRQSLGQGLEFLIYFQGNSAPDKSGLPSDRFSAERTGGSVSTLTIQRTQQEDSAVYLCASSFLGLQETQYFGPGTRLLVL.